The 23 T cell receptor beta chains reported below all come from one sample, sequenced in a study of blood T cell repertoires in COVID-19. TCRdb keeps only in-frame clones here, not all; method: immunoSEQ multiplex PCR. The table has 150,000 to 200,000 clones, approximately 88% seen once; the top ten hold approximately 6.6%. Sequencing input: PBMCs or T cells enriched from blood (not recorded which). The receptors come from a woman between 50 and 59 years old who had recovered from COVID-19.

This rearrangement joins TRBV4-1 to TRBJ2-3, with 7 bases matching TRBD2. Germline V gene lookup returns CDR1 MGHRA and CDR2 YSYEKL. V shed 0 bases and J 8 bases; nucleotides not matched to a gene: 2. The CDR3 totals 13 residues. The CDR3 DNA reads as TGCGCCAGCAGCCAAGAGGGGAGGGGTACGCAGTATTTT. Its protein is CASSQEGRGTQYF.

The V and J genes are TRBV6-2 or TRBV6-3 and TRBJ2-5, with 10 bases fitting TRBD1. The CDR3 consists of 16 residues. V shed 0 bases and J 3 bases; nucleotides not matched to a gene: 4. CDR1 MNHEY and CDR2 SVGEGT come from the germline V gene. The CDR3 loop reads CASSYSDRGYEETQYF. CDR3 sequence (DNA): TGTGCCAGCAGTTACTCGGACAGGGGGTACGAAGAGACCCAGTACTTC.

The CDR3 DNA follows: TGTGCTAGTGGTTTGGCAGGGACAGGGCCCAATGAGCAGTTCTTC. This encodes CASGLAGTGPNEQFF. The gene calls are TRBV12-5 and TRBJ2-1; 9 positions agree with TRBD1. This CDR3 contains 15 residues. Germline lookup yields CDR1 LGHNT and CDR2 FRNRAP. V shed 1 base, J shed 6 bases, and the junction held 4 bases outside the gene matches.

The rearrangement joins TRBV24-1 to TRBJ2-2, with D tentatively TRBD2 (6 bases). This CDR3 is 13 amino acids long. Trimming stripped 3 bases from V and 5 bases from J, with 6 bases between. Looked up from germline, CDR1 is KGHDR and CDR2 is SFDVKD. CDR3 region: CATSDGGTGELFF. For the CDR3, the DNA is TGTGCCACCAGTGATGGGGGGACCGGGGAGCTGTTTTTT.

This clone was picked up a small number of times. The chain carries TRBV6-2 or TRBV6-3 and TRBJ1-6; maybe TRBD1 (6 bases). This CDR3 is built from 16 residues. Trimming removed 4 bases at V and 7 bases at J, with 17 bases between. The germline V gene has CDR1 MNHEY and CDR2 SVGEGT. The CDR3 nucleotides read TGTGCCAGCAGTTCCCAAACGCAGGGGTGGAATTCACCCCTCCACTTT. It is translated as CASSSQTQGWNSPLHF.

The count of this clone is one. CDR3 protein: CASSDRGRLEGYTF. CDR3 sequence (DNA): TGTGCCAGCAGTGACAGGGGGCGACTAGAGGGCTACACCTTC. J is TRBJ1-2 and V is TRBV6-4; 7 bases match TRBD1. V dropped 2 bases and J dropped 8; count of bases not matched to a gene: 8. The V gene's germline CDR1 is MRHNA and CDR2 SNTAGT. This CDR3 is 14 amino acids long.

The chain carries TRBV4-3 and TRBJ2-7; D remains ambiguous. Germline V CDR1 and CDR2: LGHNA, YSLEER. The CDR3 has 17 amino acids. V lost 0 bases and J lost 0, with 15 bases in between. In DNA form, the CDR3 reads TGCGCCAGCAGCCAAGATCCAGCAGGTATAAGCTCCTACGAGCAGTACTTC. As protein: CASSQDPAGISSYEQYF.

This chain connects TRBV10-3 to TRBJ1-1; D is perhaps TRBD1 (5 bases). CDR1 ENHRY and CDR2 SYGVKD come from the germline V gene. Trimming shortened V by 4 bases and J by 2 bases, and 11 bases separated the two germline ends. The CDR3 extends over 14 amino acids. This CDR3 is CAISGGGGNTEAFF. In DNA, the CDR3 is TGTGCCATCAGTGGCGGGGGGGGAAACACTGAAGCTTTCTTT.

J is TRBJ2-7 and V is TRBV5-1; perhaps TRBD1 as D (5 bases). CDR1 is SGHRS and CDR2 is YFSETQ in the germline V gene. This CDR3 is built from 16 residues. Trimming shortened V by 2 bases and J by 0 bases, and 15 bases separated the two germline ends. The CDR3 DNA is TGCGCCAGCAGCTTAGCCAGGGAAACCCTCTCCTACGAGCAGTACTTC. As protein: CASSLARETLSYEQYF.

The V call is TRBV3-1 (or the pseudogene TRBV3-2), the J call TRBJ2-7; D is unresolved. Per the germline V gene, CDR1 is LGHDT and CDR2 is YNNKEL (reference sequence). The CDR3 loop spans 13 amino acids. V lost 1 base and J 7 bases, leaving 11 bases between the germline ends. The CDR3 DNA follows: TGTGCCAGCAGCCAAGTGGTAGTTTGGGAGCAGTACTTC. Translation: CASSQVVVWEQYF.

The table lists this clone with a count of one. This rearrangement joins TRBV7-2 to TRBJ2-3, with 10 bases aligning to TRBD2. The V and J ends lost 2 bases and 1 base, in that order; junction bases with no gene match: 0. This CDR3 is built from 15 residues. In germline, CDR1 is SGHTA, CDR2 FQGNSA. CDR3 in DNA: TGTGCCAGCAGCTTACTAGCGGGGGGCACAGATACGCAGTATTTT. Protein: CASSLLAGGTDTQYF.

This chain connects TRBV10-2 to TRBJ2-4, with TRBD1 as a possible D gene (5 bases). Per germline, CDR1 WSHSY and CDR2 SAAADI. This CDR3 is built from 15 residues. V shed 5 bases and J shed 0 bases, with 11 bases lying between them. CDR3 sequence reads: CASSQPRGAKNIQYF. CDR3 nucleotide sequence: TGCGCCAGCAGTCAGCCTAGGGGAGCCAAAAACATTCAGTACTTC.

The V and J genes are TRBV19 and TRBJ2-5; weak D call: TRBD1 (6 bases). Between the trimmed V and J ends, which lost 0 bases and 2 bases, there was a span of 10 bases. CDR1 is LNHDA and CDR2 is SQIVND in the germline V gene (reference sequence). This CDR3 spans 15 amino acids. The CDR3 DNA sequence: TGTGCCAGTAGTATAGATCCCGGACAGCAAGAGACCCAGTACTTC. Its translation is CASSIDPGQQETQYF.

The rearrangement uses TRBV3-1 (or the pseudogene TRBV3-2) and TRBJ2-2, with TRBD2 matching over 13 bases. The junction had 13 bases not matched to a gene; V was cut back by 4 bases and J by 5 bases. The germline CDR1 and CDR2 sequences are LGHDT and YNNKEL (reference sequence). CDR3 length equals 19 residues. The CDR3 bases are TGTGCCAGCAGCCCGCGGACTAGCGGGGGTACTGTCGGGACCGGGGAGCTGTTTTTT. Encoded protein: CASSPRTSGGTVGTGELFF.

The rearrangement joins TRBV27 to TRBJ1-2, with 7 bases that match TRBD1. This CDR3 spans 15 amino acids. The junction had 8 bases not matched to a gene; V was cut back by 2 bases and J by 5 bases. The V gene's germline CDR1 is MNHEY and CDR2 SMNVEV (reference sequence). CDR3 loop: CASSLTGTVSYGYTF. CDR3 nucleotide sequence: TGTGCCAGCAGTTTAACCGGGACAGTGTCATATGGCTACACCTTC.

The DNA for the CDR3 is TGTGCCAGCAGCCCCCGCGGAGGGATCGCCTACAATGAGCAGTTCTTC. The encoded protein is CASSPRGGIAYNEQFF. The chain recombines TRBV3-1 (or the pseudogene TRBV3-2) with TRBJ2-1; tentatively, D is TRBD2 (6 bases). This CDR3 has 16 amino acids. The V and J ends lost 4 bases and 2 bases respectively, with 15 bases between them. Germline CDR1 and CDR2: LGHDT and YNNKEL (reference sequence).

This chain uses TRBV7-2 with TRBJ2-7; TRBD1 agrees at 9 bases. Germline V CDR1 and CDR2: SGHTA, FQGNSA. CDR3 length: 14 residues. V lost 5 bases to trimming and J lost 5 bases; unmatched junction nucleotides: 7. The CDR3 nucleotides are TGTGCCAGCAGCCCAGACAGGGGGTCGGACGAGCAGTACTTC. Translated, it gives CASSPDRGSDEQYF. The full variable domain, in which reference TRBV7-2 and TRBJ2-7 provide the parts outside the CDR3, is GAGVSQSPSNKVTEKGKDVELRCDPISGHTALYWYRQSLGQGLEFLIYFQGNSAPDKSGLPSDRFSAERTGGSVSTLTIQRTQQEDSAVYLCASSPDRGSDEQYFGPGTRLTVT.

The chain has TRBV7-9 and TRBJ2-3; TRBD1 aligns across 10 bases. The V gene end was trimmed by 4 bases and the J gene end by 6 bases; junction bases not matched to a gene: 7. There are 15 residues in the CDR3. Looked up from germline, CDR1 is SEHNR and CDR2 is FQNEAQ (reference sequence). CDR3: CASSSRQGAHDTQYF. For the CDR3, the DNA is TGTGCCAGCAGCTCACGACAGGGGGCGCATGATACGCAGTATTTT. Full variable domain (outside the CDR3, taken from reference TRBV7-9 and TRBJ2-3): DTGVSQNPRHKITKRGQNVTFRCDPISEHNRLYWYRQTLGQGPEFLTYFQNEAQLEKSRLLSDRFSAERPKGSFSTLEIQRTEQGDSAMYLCASSSRQGAHDTQYFGPGTRLTVL.

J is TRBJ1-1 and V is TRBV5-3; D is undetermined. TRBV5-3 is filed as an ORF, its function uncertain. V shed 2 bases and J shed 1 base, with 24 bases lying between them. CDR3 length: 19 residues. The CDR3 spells CARSFTTVRWRAGNTEAFF. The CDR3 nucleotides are TGTGCCAGAAGCTTTACTACCGTCCGTTGGCGGGCGGGGAACACTGAAGCTTTCTTT.

The CDR3 DNA sequence: TGTGCCTGGAGTGTGAACGGGGGGGGATTCGAGACCCAGTACTTC. As protein: CAWSVNGGGFETQYF. The chain has TRBV30 and TRBJ2-5; 8 bases align to TRBD2. There are 15 residues in the CDR3. The germline CDR1 and CDR2 sequences are GTSNPN and SVGIG (reference sequence). The J segment lost 5 bases and the V segment lost 0 bases, leaving 8 bases of the junction unmatched.

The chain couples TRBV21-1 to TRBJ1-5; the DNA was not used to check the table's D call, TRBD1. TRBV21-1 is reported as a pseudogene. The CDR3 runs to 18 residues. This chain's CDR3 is CASSNLAHDRFRGQPQHF. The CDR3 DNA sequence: TGTGCCAGCAGCAATTTGGCACATGACAGGTTCCGAGGTCAGCCCCAGCATTTT.

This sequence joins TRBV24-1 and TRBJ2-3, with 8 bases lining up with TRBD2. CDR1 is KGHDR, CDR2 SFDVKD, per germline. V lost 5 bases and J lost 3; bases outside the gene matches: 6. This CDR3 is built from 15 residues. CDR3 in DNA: TGTGCCACCAGTGTGCGCCGGGGGGGAACAGATACGCAGTATTTT. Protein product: CATSVRRGGTDTQYF.

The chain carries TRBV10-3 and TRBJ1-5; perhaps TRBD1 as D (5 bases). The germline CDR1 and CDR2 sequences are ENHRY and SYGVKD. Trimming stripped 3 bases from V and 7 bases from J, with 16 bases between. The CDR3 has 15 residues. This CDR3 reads CAISDFGGGSQPQHF. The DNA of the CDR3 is TGTGCCATCAGTGATTTCGGGGGTGGTAGCCAGCCCCAGCATTTT.